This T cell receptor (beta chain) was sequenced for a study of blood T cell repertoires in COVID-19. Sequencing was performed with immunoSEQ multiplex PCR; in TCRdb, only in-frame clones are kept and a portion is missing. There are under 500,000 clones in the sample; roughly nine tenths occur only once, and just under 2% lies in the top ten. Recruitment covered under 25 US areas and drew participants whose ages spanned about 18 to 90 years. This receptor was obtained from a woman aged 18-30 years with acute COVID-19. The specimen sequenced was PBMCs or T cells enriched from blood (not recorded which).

The CDR3: CASSLGPLGTYEQYF. The CDR3 nucleotides read TGTGCCAGCAGCTTAGGACCTCTCGGGACCTACGAGCAGTACTTC. The chain carries TRBV5-5 and TRBJ2-7; D is perhaps TRBD2 (5 bases). V was clipped by 2 bases and J by 2 bases, with 14 bases between them. Germline V CDR1 and CDR2: SGHKS, YYEKEE (reference sequence). The CDR3 contains 15 residues.